These 21 T cell receptor beta chains were sequenced from one sample in a study of T cell clonotyping in hematopoietic cell transplantation. Regarding time point: recipient sample about 28 days before transplant, after cytoreduction. This table comes from immunoSEQ multiplex PCR, and its TCRdb copy is limited to in-frame clones, with some not included. The table shows thousands of clones, with under 85% occurring only once. The specimen was peripheral blood mononuclear cells, collected before stem cell transplant. The source is a man aged 60 to 75 with acute myeloid leukemia. Some clones in this sample may be carry-over from other donors' samples.

The V gene is TRBV4-2, the J gene TRBJ2-7; possibly TRBD2 for D (5 bases). V was pared by 1 base and J by 3 bases, with 16 bases between. The V gene's germline CDR1 is LGHNA and CDR2 YNFKEQ. This CDR3 is 16 amino acids long. DNA of the CDR3: TGTGCCAGCAGCCAAGGTGAGGGCATCCAGAACTACGAGCAGTACTTC. Translation gives CASSQGEGIQNYEQYF.

The V gene is TRBV15, the J gene TRBJ1-1; a weak D match, TRBD1 (5 bases). The V gene's germline CDR1 is LNHNV and CDR2 YYDKDF (reference sequence). Trimming took off 1 base at V and 1 base at J, with 13 bases between the two ends. The CDR3 length is 16 residues. CDR3 nucleotide sequence: TGTGCCACCAGCAGAGGATGGGGCAGAGAGAACACTGAAGCTTTCTTT. Protein sequence: CATSRGWGRENTEAFF.

The rearrangement uses TRBV2 and TRBJ2-7, with D possibly being TRBD1 (6 bases). Germline V gives CDR1 SNHLY, CDR2 FYNNEI. Trimming left V 5 bases short and J 0 bases short, with 23 bases between. CDR3 length: 18 amino acids. For the CDR3, the DNA is TGTGCCAGCAGTCCGCTCCGGGCCCCACAGGGAAACTCCTACGAGCAGTACTTC. Translation: CASSPLRAPQGNSYEQYF.

This chain links TRBV14 with TRBJ2-5, with a weak D call TRBD1 (5 bases). There are 16 residues in the CDR3. Germline assignment: CDR1 SGHDN and CDR2 FVKESK. The germline V and J ends were trimmed by 0 bases and 1 base, with 12 bases remaining between them. The CDR3 sequence is CASSQDRGRSQETQYF. The CDR3 DNA follows: TGTGCCAGCAGCCAAGATAGGGGCAGGAGCCAAGAGACCCAGTACTTC.

V is TRBV11-2 and J is TRBJ1-1; D is unresolved. CDR1 SGHAT and CDR2 FQNNGV come from the germline V gene. The CDR3 loop spans 11 amino acids. Deletions cut 5 bases from V and 5 bases from J, with 6 bases between. In nucleotides, the CDR3 is TGTGCCAGCAGCCACCGGACTGAAGCTTTCTTT. This codes for CASSHRTEAFF. Combining the CDR3 with reference TRBV11-2 and TRBJ1-1 gives the whole variable domain EAGVAQSPRYKIIEKRQSVAFWCNPISGHATLYWYQQILGQGPKLLIQFQNNGVVDDSQLPKDRFSAERLKGVDSTLKIQPAKLEDSAVYLCASSHRTEAFFGQGTRLTVV.

Note on this clone: The junction differs from germline at one of its ends, possibly a read error. The rearrangement uses TRBV30 and TRBJ1-3, with 7 bases matching TRBD1. Germline CDR1 is GTSNPN and CDR2 is SVGIG (reference sequence). The CDR3 extends over 12 amino acids. The CDR3 DNA reads as TGTGCCTGGAGTGCGGGACAGTGGGTTGAGGATTTT. Protein: CAWSAGQWVEDF.

V is TRBV6-5 and J is TRBJ1-1; D not certain. The CDR3 has 14 amino acids. CDR1 MNHEY and CDR2 SVGAGI come from the germline V gene. Trimming took off 4 bases at V and 7 bases at J, with 16 bases between the two ends. CDR3 amino acids: CASSSWGGLGEAFF. The CDR3 DNA sequence: TGTGCCAGCAGTTCGTGGGGAGGGTTGGGTGAAGCTTTCTTT.

The chain recombines TRBV30 with TRBJ1-2; D call uncertain. V was shortened by 5 bases and J by 3 bases, with 13 bases between the two germline ends. Looked up from germline, CDR1 is GTSNPN and CDR2 is SVGIG (reference sequence). The CDR3 loop spans 13 amino acids. The CDR3 DNA reads as TGTGCCTGGGGTCCCGGTGGGGACTATGGCTACACCTTC. Its translation: CAWGPGGDYGYTF.

This sequence joins TRBV18 and TRBJ2-1; D remains ambiguous. Germline CDR1 is KGHSH and CDR2 is LQKENI. Trimming removed 2 bases at V and 8 bases at J, with 7 bases between. The CDR3 spans 12 residues. This chain's CDR3 is CASSPELYEQFF. CDR3 DNA: TGTGCCAGCTCACCAGAGTTGTATGAGCAGTTCTTC.

The rearrangement uses TRBV10-3 and TRBJ1-2, with D tentatively TRBD1 (6 bases). Looked up from germline, CDR1 is ENHRY and CDR2 is SYGVKD. V lost 2 bases, J lost 4 bases, and 14 bases lay in between. The CDR3 is 15 residues long. The CDR3: CAISERGQSSYGYTF. CDR3 bases: TGTGCCATCAGTGAGCGAGGACAGAGCTCCTATGGCTACACCTTC.

CDR3 nucleotide sequence: TGCGCCAGCAGCCTGGGACCTAGCTCCTACAATGAGCAGTTCTTC. Translating gives CASSLGPSSYNEQFF. This chain uses TRBV4-1 with TRBJ2-1; D is perhaps TRBD1 or TRBD2 (5 bases each). The CDR3 extends over 15 amino acids. Trimming pared 4 bases from V and 0 bases from J, leaving 10 bases between. From germline, CDR1 is MGHRA and CDR2 YSYEKL.

This clone has a single count. This chain links TRBV6-5 with TRBJ1-2; D ambiguous. This CDR3 has 16 residues. The V end was cut by 0 bases, the J end by 3 bases, with 14 bases between. The germline CDR1 and CDR2 sequences are MNHEY and SVGAGI. The CDR3 sequence: CASSYSVGRPDYGYTF. In DNA form, the CDR3 reads TGTGCCAGCAGTTACTCAGTTGGCAGGCCGGACTATGGCTACACCTTC.

The sample holds one count of this clone. The chain links TRBV10-1 to TRBJ1-2; 7 bases align to TRBD1. Germline assignment: CDR1 WNHNN and CDR2 SYGVQD (reference sequence). V lost 3 bases, J lost 8 bases, and 6 bases stayed unmatched. The CDR3 consists of 13 residues. The CDR3 coding sequence is TGCGCCAGCAGTGAATTCAGGGGGAAAGGCTACACCTTC. Encoded protein: CASSEFRGKGYTF.

The chain employs TRBV9 and TRBJ2-3; 10 nucleotides agree with TRBD1. V was clipped by 0 bases and J by 7 bases; unmatched bases: 2. The CDR3 runs to 14 residues. Germline CDR1 is SGDLS and CDR2 is YYNGEE. This CDR3 reads CASSVGQGANTQYF. The CDR3 nucleotides read TGTGCCAGCAGCGTAGGACAGGGGGCCAATACGCAGTATTTT.

This chain joins TRBV6-5 and TRBJ2-1; D is possibly TRBD2 (5 bases). CDR1 and CDR2 from the germline V gene are MNHEY and SVGAGI. This CDR3 spans 13 amino acids. V was shortened by 7 bases and J by 8 bases, with 15 bases between the two germline ends. The CDR3 loop reads CASTKPGLDEQFF. The CDR3 nucleotides are TGTGCCAGCACCAAACCCGGACTCGATGAGCAGTTCTTC.

The chain employs TRBV2 and TRBJ1-5; no firm D call. Germline V CDR1 and CDR2: SNHLY, FYNNEI. The V and J ends lost 6 bases and 1 base respectively, with 4 bases between them. The CDR3 loop spans 12 amino acids. This CDR3 reads CASRDSNQPQHF. CDR3 in DNA: TGTGCCAGCAGGGACAGCAATCAGCCCCAGCATTTT.

The rearrangement uses TRBV6-1 and TRBJ2-1; unclear D gene. Trimming shortened V by 4 bases and J by 15 bases, and 19 bases separated the two germline ends. CDR1 MNHNS and CDR2 SASEGT come from the germline V gene. The CDR3 spans 13 residues. CDR3 amino acids: CASSGVAYEYLFF. The CDR3 nucleotides are TGTGCCAGCAGTGGAGTAGCTTATGAGTACCTGTTCTTC.

The chain carries TRBV9 and TRBJ1-5, with 9 bases identical to TRBD1. CDR3 length: 15 residues. Germline loops: CDR1 SGDLS, CDR2 YYNGEE. Germline trimming cut 3 bases from V and 3 bases from J; bases unmatched to any gene: 4. The CDR3 spells CASSEGQGYNQPQHF. The CDR3 bases are TGTGCCAGCAGCGAGGGACAGGGCTACAATCAGCCCCAGCATTTT.

The chain carries TRBV15 and TRBJ1-1, with D uncertain. From germline, CDR1 is LNHNV and CDR2 YYDKDF (reference sequence). The CDR3 totals 13 residues. V shed 0 bases and J shed 4 bases, with 6 bases lying between them. The CDR3 nucleotides read TGTGCCACCAGCAGAGAGGCTGGCACTGAAGCTTTCTTT. This translates into CATSREAGTEAFF.

The chain has TRBV6-6 and TRBJ1-2; a weak D match, TRBD1 (5 bases). The ends were cut back, 4 bases at V and 5 bases at J, with 14 bases in the middle. CDR1 and CDR2 (germline): MNHNY, SVGAGI (reference sequence). The CDR3 contains 14 residues. The CDR3 sequence is CASSSVGPTYGYTF. CDR3 nucleotide sequence: TGTGCCAGCAGTTCCGTGGGACCGACTTATGGCTACACCTTC.

This chain connects TRBV7-8 to TRBJ2-1; D remains unclear. Germline V gives CDR1 SGHVS, CDR2 FQNEAQ. V was cut by 3 bases and J by 8 bases, with 5 bases left in between. The CDR3 sequence is 11 residues long. The CDR3 reads CASSFVDEQFF. The CDR3 DNA reads as TGTGCCAGCAGCTTCGTCGATGAGCAGTTCTTC. Complete variable domain (other parts from reference TRBV7-8 and TRBJ2-1): GAGVSQSPRYKVAKRGQDVALRCDPISGHVSLFWYQQALGQGPEFLTYFQNEAQLDKSGLPSDRFFAERPEGSVSTLKIQRTQQEDSAVYLCASSFVDEQFFGPGTRLTVL.